Shown below are 9 T cell receptor beta chains from a single sample sequenced in a study of blood T cells in healthy people across ages. Primed by a sample-barcoded 5' primer and a J-beta primer mix, a second PCR proceeded for about 6 to 11 cycles. TCRdb redid the calling of the 5' RACE reads with MiXCR, one entry per CDR3 protein. This sample has roughly 2 million distinct CDR3 sequences; around half occur once, and the top ten carry around 2.1%. Sequencing was performed on blood. These receptors came from a middle-aged woman in good health.

This chain connects TRBV24-1 to TRBJ2-5, with 9 bases identical to TRBD2. Germline-derived CDR1 and CDR2 are KGHDR and SFDVKD. V dropped 2 bases and J dropped 3; count of bases not matched to a gene: 3. The CDR3 sequence is 15 residues long. The CDR3 coding sequence is TGTGCCACCAGTGATTCGGAGCGGGGGGAAGAGACCCAGTACTTC. Its protein is CATSDSERGEETQYF.

The table lists this clonotype with a few counts. The genes are TRBV18 and TRBJ1-4; no definite D call. This CDR3 is built from 13 residues. Between the trimmed V and J ends, which lost 3 bases and 2 bases, there was a span of 4 bases. Germline V CDR1 and CDR2: KGHSH, LQKENI. The CDR3 loop reads CASSPGTNEKLFF. The CDR3 nucleotides read TGTGCCAGCTCACCGGGGACTAATGAAAAACTGTTTTTT. The full variable domain, rest sourced from reference TRBV18 and TRBJ1-4, is NAGVMQNPRHLVRRRGQEARLRCSPMKGHSHVYWYRQLPEEGLKFMVYLQKENIIDESGMPKERFSAEFPKEGPSILRIQQVVRGDSAAYFCASSPGTNEKLFFGSGTQLSVL.

This clonotype was seen a few times. The chain combines TRBV15 with TRBJ2-7; 8 positions match TRBD1. CDR1 LNHNV and CDR2 YYDKDF come from the germline V gene (reference sequence). V trimming: 3 bases; J trimming: 0 bases; junction bases outside the gene matches: 7. The CDR3 length is 16 residues. The CDR3 nucleotides read TGTGCCACCAGCAGTCCCCGGACAGGGAGCTCCTACGAGCAGTACTTC. Translation: CATSSPRTGSSYEQYF.

The chain uses TRBV6-5 and TRBJ1-5, with a possible D match to TRBD1 (5 bases). Per germline, CDR1 MNHEY and CDR2 SVGAGI. Trimming removed 6 bases from V and 7 bases from J, with 19 bases in between. The CDR3 totals 15 residues. In nucleotides, the CDR3 is TGTGCCAGCAGAAACCGGGCGGGGGGGAACCAGCCCCAGCATTTT. Translated: CASRNRAGGNQPQHF.

As concerns this clonotype: At one end, the junction sequence differs from germline, possibly due to a read error. This chain connects TRBV6-5 to TRBJ2-1; 7 nucleotides line up with TRBD1. The germline CDR1 and CDR2 sequences are MNHEY and SVGAGI. This CDR3 has 12 amino acids. This CDR3 reads CAGSYQGDEQFF. The CDR3 DNA is TGTGCCGGCAGCTACCAGGGGGATGAGCAGTTCTTC.

The chain recombines TRBV7-2 with TRBJ2-7, with a possible D match to TRBD2 (6 bases). Trimming removed 5 bases from V and 1 base from J, with 12 bases in between. The CDR3 extends over 14 amino acids. Germline V gene data show CDR1 as SGHTA and CDR2 as FQGNSA. The CDR3 coding sequence is TGTGCCAGCAGCGGGGACTCGTCGTCCTACGAGCAGTACTTC. Translated: CASSGDSSSYEQYF.

This clonotype appeared many times. The chain is built from TRBV9 and TRBJ2-4, with D possibly matching TRBD2 (5 bases). The V end lost 3 bases, the J end lost 9 bases, and 19 bases lay between the germline ends. CDR3 length equals 15 residues. Germline V lookup: CDR1 SGDLS, CDR2 YYNGEE. The DNA of the CDR3 is TGTGCCAGCAGCGCCTCGGAAGCCTCGGGATTCATTCAGTACTTC. Translating gives CASSASEASGFIQYF.

This clonotype has only a few counts. The V gene is TRBV5-1, the J gene TRBJ1-1; 8 bases line up with TRBD1. There are 13 residues in the CDR3. V dropped 7 bases and J dropped 6; count of bases not matched to a gene: 8. Looked up from germline, CDR1 is SGHRS and CDR2 is YFSETQ. CDR3 DNA: TGCGCCAGCCAACAGGGGGATAGTCCTGAAGCTTTCTTT. Protein sequence: CASQQGDSPEAFF. Complete variable domain (other parts from reference TRBV5-1 and TRBJ1-1): KAGVTQTPRYLIKTRGQQVTLSCSPISGHRSVSWYQQTPGQGLQFLFEYFSETQRNKGNFPGRFSGRQFSNSRSEMNVSTLELGDSALYLCASQQGDSPEAFFGQGTRLTVV.

V is TRBV20-1 and J is TRBJ2-1; 9 bases line up with TRBD2. The CDR3 is 16 residues long. The germline gives CDR1 DFQATT, CDR2 SNEGSKA (reference sequence). With V trimmed by 5 bases and J by 8 bases, 16 bases remained unmatched. CDR3 in DNA: TGCAGTGCTTCCCTCAGAGGCGGGGGGGCGTTGGATGAGCAGTTCTTC. It encodes CSASLRGGGALDEQFF.